This T cell receptor (beta chain) was identified during a study of cytomegalovirus exposure and HLA in healthy donors. Across the study: Earlier, 150 million to 200 million T cells were analyzed, and about 120 million unique TCR beta sequences were found among them. General observations from the study: The study listed roughly 160 cytomegalovirus-associated TCR beta chains. For presence/absence analyses, sequencing depth was assumed to be roughly uniform across donors. There were several of the most significant clusters that appeared linked to common viral pathogens in a later analysis.

The PCR ran on 60 Vbeta and 13 Jbeta primers. TCRdb's table, derived via immunoSEQ multiplex PCR, lists solely in-frame clones and lacks some. The repertoire holds under 90,000 clones, with 75% to 85% as singletons. In regard to this clone: Its specificity is unknown. The junction departs from germline at one end; a sequencing error may be responsible.

Germline V CDR1 and CDR2: MNHNS, SASEGT. This CDR3 is 17 amino acids long. V is TRBV6-1 and J is TRBJ2-6; tentatively, D is TRBD1 (5 bases). The TCR was taken from a man aged 45-60 years in good health and CMV-seropositive. The sample consisted of PBMCs. The CDR3 DNA sequence: TGTGCCAGCAGTGCCGTCCAGGGCCGCTCTGGGGCCAACGGCCTGACTTTC. This encodes CASSAVQGRSGANGLTF.